This section outlines one T cell receptor (beta chain) sequence together with its context. What it binds is not known. The source of the sample is a study of T cell responses to AZD1222 COVID-19 vaccine. Findings and limits, study-wide: At 160-218 and 743-854, vaccine-associated CD4 TCRs were dominant, and they spanned spike. A mostly white British donor set with more females was recruited, and clonal diversity was possibly underestimated.

TCRdb's table, derived via immunoSEQ multiplex PCR, lists solely in-frame clones and lacks some. The sample carries 150,000 to 200,000 clones, roughly 90% recorded once. With V trimmed by 4 bases and J by 1 base, 7 bases remained unmatched. The CDR3 is 17 residues long. The chain uses TRBV23-1 and TRBJ1-5; 10 bases match TRBD1. TRBV23-1 qualifies as an ORF whose function is uncertain. This TCR was sampled from an adult in good health. The material sequenced was peripheral blood, taken on day 0 of AZD1222 vaccination. The CDR3 sequence is CASSPRQGARSNQPQHF. The CDR3 coding sequence is TGCGCCAGCAGTCCGAGACAGGGGGCGCGGAGCAATCAGCCCCAGCATTTT.